Presented here are 8 T cell receptor beta chains from one specimen sequenced in a study of T cell responses to AZD1222 COVID-19 vaccine. The method was immunoSEQ multiplex PCR; TCRdb's version includes in-frame clones alone and lacks a portion of them. Of about 160,000 clones listed, more than 90% are singletons. Sequenced material: peripheral blood, taken 28 days after the second AZD1222 dose. The receptors shown here come from an adult who received the AZD1222 COVID-19 vaccine.

The CDR3 bases are TGTGCCAGCAGCTTAGAAGGAAGTAAGGAAAAGGGAAGGTCGAGGCCGAATTCACCCCTCCACTTT. It is translated as CASSLEGSKEKGRSRPNSPLHF. This sequence joins TRBV11-3 and TRBJ1-6; D remains unclear. Germline lookup yields CDR1 SGHNT and CDR2 YENEEA. The CDR3 covers 22 residues. V was cut by 0 bases and J by 7 bases, with 31 bases left in between.

This clone was detected once. The V and J genes are TRBV5-1 and TRBJ2-3, with 8 nucleotides matching TRBD2. The CDR3 extends over 15 amino acids. Germline V gene lookup returns CDR1 SGHRS and CDR2 YFSETQ. V shed 0 bases and J 2 bases; nucleotides not matched to a gene: 2. The CDR3 loop is CASSLGGLDTDTQYF. The DNA for the CDR3 is TGCGCCAGCAGCTTGGGGGGACTAGACACAGATACGCAGTATTTT.

The J gene is TRBJ2-2, the V gene TRBV7-9; 9 nucleotides match TRBD2. The length of the CDR3 is 15 residues. Trimming removed 3 bases from V and 6 bases from J; junction bases left unmatched: 5. Germline V gene sequence: CDR1 SEHNR, CDR2 FQNEAQ (reference sequence). The CDR3 DNA sequence: TGTGCCAGCAGCTTTGCCGCGGGAGGGGCCGGGGAGCTGTTTTTT. It is translated as CASSFAAGGAGELFF.

V and J are TRBV19 and TRBJ1-6; 11 bases agree with TRBD1. CDR1 LNHDA and CDR2 SQIVND come from the germline V gene (reference sequence). This CDR3 has 20 residues. V was pared by 1 base and J by 9 bases, with 17 bases of the junction left unmatched. CDR3: CASSIAIVDRGREIGSPLHF. CDR3 nucleotide sequence: TGTGCCAGTAGTATAGCCATCGTGGACAGGGGGCGGGAGATTGGTTCACCCCTCCACTTT.

The chain uses TRBV28 and TRBJ1-4; D call uncertain. This CDR3 region has 14 residues. Germline V gene data show CDR1 as MDHEN and CDR2 as SYDVKM. V lost 3 bases to trimming and J lost 6 bases, with 11 bases between them. Written as DNA, the CDR3 is TGTGCCAGCAGTTTGGAGGGAATCGATGAAAAACTGTTTTTT. Protein product: CASSLEGIDEKLFF. Together with reference TRBV28 and TRBJ1-4, the CDR3 gives the full variable domain: DVKVTQSSRYLVKRTGEKVFLECVQDMDHENMFWYRQDPGLGLRLIYFSYDVKMKEKGDIPEGYSVSREKKERFSLILESASTNQTSMYLCASSLEGIDEKLFFGSGTQLSVL.

This chain connects TRBV12-5 to TRBJ2-5; possibly TRBD1 or TRBD2 for D (5 bases each). Trimming pared 6 bases from V and 2 bases from J, leaving 13 bases between. The length of the CDR3 is 14 residues. Germline CDR1 and CDR2: LGHNT and FRNRAP. DNA for the CDR3: TGTGCTAGTGGGCCGGGACGAGAGCAAGAGACCCAGTACTTC. Translation gives CASGPGREQETQYF.

CDR3 amino acids: CASGSSPGRLYGYTF. The CDR3 DNA reads as TGTGCTAGTGGTTCATCCCCGGGACGGCTCTATGGCTACACCTTC. The chain recombines TRBV12-5 with TRBJ1-2; TRBD1 might be the D (5 bases). Per germline, CDR1 LGHNT and CDR2 FRNRAP. The CDR3 is made up of 15 amino acids. V was clipped by 4 bases and J by 4 bases, with 16 bases between them.

V gene TRBV12-3 or TRBV12-4 combines with J gene TRBJ1-5, with D possibly being TRBD1 (6 bases). Trimming left V 3 bases short and J 5 bases short, with 8 bases between. CDR3 length: 13 amino acids. The CDR3, as DNA: TGTGCCAGCAGTTTGGACAGTTATCAGCCCCAGCATTTT. Translating it yields CASSLDSYQPQHF.